This T cell receptor (beta chain) was sequenced during a study of T cell responses to AZD1222 COVID-19 vaccine. The CDR3 has 13 residues. Germline V CDR1 and CDR2: SGDLS, YYNGEE. V was cut by 4 bases and J by 5 bases, with 11 bases left in between. Profiling relied on immunoSEQ multiplex PCR, and the TCRdb table lists in-frame clones only, not all of them. The sample records 110,000 to 150,000 clones, roughly 93% being singletons. J is TRBJ2-3 and V is TRBV9; D uncertain. Here the sequenced sample was peripheral blood, taken on day 0 of AZD1222 vaccination. The clonotype originates from an adult in good health. This chain's CDR3 is CASSPVNLDTQYF. The CDR3 DNA reads as TGTGCCAGCAGCCCCGTAAATCTAGATACGCAGTATTTT.